Each of the 17 T cell receptor beta chains below was sequenced from the same sample in a study of T cell responses to AZD1222 COVID-19 vaccine. Assay used: immunoSEQ multiplex PCR; TCRdb lists only in-frame clones, some missing. Among approximately 140,000 clones, 93% were seen once, and the ten largest hold roughly 5.4%. The sample consisted of peripheral blood, taken on day 0 of AZD1222 vaccination. These receptors came from an adult in good health.

This clone was observed a single time. The chain is built from TRBV11-2 and TRBJ1-1, with TRBD1 matching 7 bases. CDR1 is SGHAT, CDR2 FQNNGV, per germline. CDR3 length equals 15 residues. The V gene end was trimmed by 5 bases and the J gene end by 5 bases; junction bases not matched to a gene: 11. CDR3 region: CASSLSTGIGTEAFF. The CDR3 DNA is TGTGCCAGCAGCCTCTCGACAGGGATAGGGACTGAAGCTTTCTTT.

V gene TRBV7-3 combines with J gene TRBJ2-1; D may be TRBD1 (6 bases). Trimming took off 3 bases at V and 10 bases at J, with 13 bases between the two ends. The germline CDR1 and CDR2 sequences are SGHTA and FQGTGA. The CDR3 runs to 13 residues. The CDR3 loop is CASSFYTGYEQFF. The CDR3 bases are TGTGCCAGCAGCTTCTATACAGGGTACGAGCAGTTCTTC. The full variable domain, in which reference TRBV7-3 and TRBJ2-1 provide the parts outside the CDR3, is GAGVSQTPSNKVTEKGKYVELRCDPISGHTALYWYRQSLGQGPEFLIYFQGTGAADDSGLPNDRFFAVRPEGSVSTLKIQRTERGDSAVYLCASSFYTGYEQFFGPGTRLTVL.

The V gene is TRBV11-2, the J gene TRBJ2-5; 9 positions agree with TRBD1. Germline CDR1 and CDR2: SGHAT and FQNNGV. With 0 bases clipped from V and 1 base from J, the junction kept 3 bases outside the gene matches. The CDR3 consists of 16 residues. CDR3 coding DNA: TGTGCCAGCAGCTTAGAATCGACAGGGGGCCAAGAGACCCAGTACTTC. This codes for CASSLESTGGQETQYF.

The chain joins TRBV15 to TRBJ1-2; D call uncertain. Trimming cost V 10 bases and J 0 bases, with 12 bases left between them. The CDR3 covers 13 residues. Germline CDR1 reads LNHNV; CDR2 reads YYDKDF (reference sequence). Written as DNA, the CDR3 is TGTGCCAGCTCTCCCGGGTCTAACTATGGCTACACCTTC. Translated: CASSPGSNYGYTF.

CDR3 sequence (DNA): TGTGCCAGCACGGTGATGCAGGGGGGAAACTATGGCTACACCTTC. Its protein product is CASTVMQGGNYGYTF. The chain recombines TRBV6-5 with TRBJ1-2; 7 bases agree with TRBD1. V gave up 7 bases and J gave up 2 bases; unmatched junction bases: 10. The germline CDR1 and CDR2 sequences are MNHEY and SVGAGI. This CDR3 is built from 15 residues.

The count of this clone is one. The genes are TRBV5-1 and TRBJ1-5; D unresolved. V lost 0 bases, J lost 0 bases, and 1 base lay in between. The germline gives CDR1 SGHRS, CDR2 YFSETQ. The length of the CDR3 is 13 residues. CDR3 amino acids: CASSLVSNQPQHF. The CDR3 region has the DNA TGCGCCAGCAGCTTGGTTAGCAATCAGCCCCAGCATTTT.

The rearrangement uses TRBV28 and TRBJ2-1; D could derive from TRBD1 or TRBD2 (5 bases each). CDR1 and CDR2 (germline): MDHEN, SYDVKM. V was pared by 3 bases and J by 7 bases, with 10 bases between. The CDR3 runs 13 residues. The CDR3 is CASSLGRENEQFF. The CDR3 DNA follows: TGTGCCAGCAGTTTGGGCAGGGAGAATGAGCAGTTCTTC. The whole variable domain, filled in from reference TRBV28 and TRBJ2-1, reads DVKVTQSSRYLVKRTGEKVFLECVQDMDHENMFWYRQDPGLGLRLIYFSYDVKMKEKGDIPEGYSVSREKKERFSLILESASTNQTSMYLCASSLGRENEQFFGPGTRLTVL.

CDR3 protein: CASSDSPATGQPQHF. The CDR3 nucleotides read TGCGCCAGCAGCGATTCCCCAGCTACGGGACAGCCCCAGCATTTT. The V and J genes are TRBV4-1 and TRBJ1-5; D gene uncertain. Per the germline V gene, CDR1 is MGHRA and CDR2 is YSYEKL. The V end lost 5 bases, the J end lost 7 bases, and 18 bases lay between the germline ends. The CDR3 has 15 residues.

The V gene is TRBV28, the J gene TRBJ1-2, with D hard to call. Germline V lookup: CDR1 MDHEN, CDR2 SYDVKM. Trimming removed 5 bases at V and 2 bases at J, with 15 bases between. CDR3 length equals 15 residues. This CDR3 is CASSPFVDLNYGYTF. The CDR3 DNA sequence: TGTGCCAGCAGTCCATTTGTAGACCTGAACTATGGCTACACCTTC.

CDR3 nucleotide sequence: TGTGCCAGCTCACCGAGGGACAGACTTATCTACGAGCAGTACTTC. It translates to CASSPRDRLIYEQYF. The rearrangement joins TRBV18 to TRBJ2-7, with TRBD1 matching over 7 bases. CDR1 is KGHSH and CDR2 is LQKENI in the germline V gene. The trim removed 3 bases at V and 3 bases at J, leaving 8 bases unmatched. The CDR3 totals 15 residues.

The chain links TRBV28 to TRBJ2-1; D could derive from TRBD1 or TRBD2 (5 bases each). The CDR3 loop spans 13 amino acids. Trimming cost V 6 bases and J 4 bases, with 10 bases left between them. Germline CDR1 reads MDHEN; CDR2 reads SYDVKM. The chain's CDR3 is CASRRGVYNEQFF. The CDR3 DNA follows: TGTGCCAGCAGGAGAGGGGTTTACAATGAGCAGTTCTTC.

This clone has a single count. The rearrangement links TRBV27 to TRBJ1-6; 9 bases are a match to TRBD1. The CDR3 has 14 amino acids. Per the germline V gene, CDR1 is MNHEY and CDR2 is SMNVEV (reference sequence). V trimming: 3 bases; J trimming: 10 bases; junction bases outside the gene matches: 4. Here the CDR3 reads CASSFGTGPSPLHF. The CDR3, as DNA: TGTGCCAGCAGTTTCGGGACAGGGCCCTCACCCCTCCACTTT.

This sequence joins TRBV4-1 and TRBJ2-1; 8 bases map to TRBD1. V dropped 5 bases and J dropped 0; count of bases not matched to a gene: 9. The germline V gene encodes CDR1 MGHRA and CDR2 YSYEKL. The CDR3 spans 17 residues. CDR3 residues: CASSAPTGVNSYNEQFF. CDR3 nucleotides: TGCGCCAGCAGCGCCCCGACAGGGGTCAACTCCTACAATGAGCAGTTCTTC.

This rearrangement joins TRBV20-1 to TRBJ1-1, with TRBD1 matching over 7 bases. Germline trimming cut 3 bases from V and 0 bases from J; bases unmatched to any gene: 7. From germline, CDR1 is DFQATT and CDR2 SNEGSKA (reference sequence). The CDR3 has 15 amino acids. The CDR3 DNA follows: TGCAGTGCTAGTGATAAGGGACAGCTGAACACTGAAGCTTTCTTT. Translated: CSASDKGQLNTEAFF.

This rearrangement joins TRBV6-5 to TRBJ2-7; weak D call: TRBD1 (6 bases). Germline-derived CDR1 and CDR2 are MNHEY and SVGAGI. Deletions cut 8 bases from V and 2 bases from J, with 16 bases between. The CDR3 runs to 14 residues. The CDR3 loop is CASSPAGTPYEQYF. The CDR3 DNA reads as TGTGCCAGCTCGCCGGCAGGGACACCCTACGAGCAGTACTTC.

This sequence joins TRBV5-4 and TRBJ1-1; no clear D. CDR3 length equals 15 residues. Germline V gene sequence: CDR1 SGHNT, CDR2 YYREEE (reference sequence). V was pared by 0 bases and J by 4 bases, with 13 bases between. This CDR3 reads CASSLGPLGGTEAFF. The CDR3 bases are TGTGCCAGCAGCTTGGGCCCCTTAGGTGGCACTGAAGCTTTCTTT.

The count of this clone is one. The junction departs from germline at one end; a sequencing error may be responsible. V is TRBV2 and J is TRBJ1-2; D ambiguous. CDR1 and CDR2 from the germline V gene are SNHLY and FYNNEI. This CDR3 has 9 amino acids. This CDR3 is CASSEDPYF. The CDR3 DNA sequence: TGTGCCAGCAGTGAGGACCCTTACTTC.